The 12 T cell receptor beta chains presented below share a single source sample, sequenced in a study of identical twins. TCRdb reprocessed the 5' RACE reads via MiXCR and lists one record per CDR3 protein. The sample yields about 340,000 distinct CDR3 sequences, approximately 13% seen once. The same specimen was also included in a second study, on yellow fever vaccine responses in identical twins.

The sample taken for sequencing was CD8+ T cells sorted from blood. These receptor sequences come from a woman between 18 and 30 years old in good health.

The chain combines TRBV7-8 with TRBJ2-3; TRBD2 might be the D (5 bases). Germline CDR1 reads SGHVS; CDR2 reads FQNEAQ. The CDR3 totals 13 residues. With 5 bases removed from V and 8 bases from J, the gap between germline ends came to 14 bases. The CDR3 loop is CASSPLEAGTQYF. The CDR3 DNA follows: TGTGCCAGCAGCCCCCTGGAGGCGGGTACGCAGTATTTT.

This chain uses TRBV7-9 with TRBJ1-4, with 7 bases that match TRBD1. The CDR3 covers 14 residues. Germline CDR1 reads SEHNR; CDR2 reads FQNEAQ (reference sequence). V trimming: 2 bases; J trimming: 4 bases; junction bases outside the gene matches: 1. The CDR3 DNA is TGTGCCAGCAGCTTACCAGGGGGTAATGAAAAACTGTTTTTT. It specifies CASSLPGGNEKLFF.

The rearrangement uses TRBV5-6 and TRBJ2-1, with 9 bases lining up with TRBD1. The CDR3 has 18 amino acids. The germline V gene has CDR1 SGHDT and CDR2 YYEEEE. With V trimmed by 8 bases and J by 8 bases, 23 bases remained unmatched. CDR3 in amino acids: CASSPSLADRGVGYEQFF. CDR3 DNA: TGTGCCAGTAGCCCCTCCCTTGCTGACAGGGGGGTAGGGTATGAGCAGTTCTTC.

The rearrangement joins TRBV11-2 to TRBJ2-1; 9 bases are a match to TRBD2. The CDR3 spans 14 residues. Losses at the gene ends were 3 bases for V and 6 bases for J; bases not matched to a gene: 3. Germline CDR1 and CDR2: SGHAT and FQNNGV. The CDR3 coding sequence is TGTGCCAGCAGCTTCCCGGGACTAGCCAATGAGCAGTTCTTC. Translated, it gives CASSFPGLANEQFF.

V gene TRBV27 combines with J gene TRBJ2-5, with a tentative D call TRBD2 (6 bases). V shed 2 bases and J shed 4 bases, with 14 bases lying between them. Germline V gene lookup returns CDR1 MNHEY and CDR2 SMNVEV (reference sequence). This CDR3 has 15 residues. The CDR3 DNA reads as TGTGCCAGCAGTTTAACGTCGGGGGTGGGAGAGACCCAGTACTTC. This translates into CASSLTSGVGETQYF.

This chain connects TRBV4-1 to TRBJ2-5; tentatively, D is TRBD2 (7 bases). This CDR3 has 16 residues. Germline-derived CDR1 and CDR2 are MGHRA and YSYEKL. V was shortened by 0 bases and J by 5 bases, with 16 bases between the two germline ends. The CDR3 is CASSQDMGGPRETQYF. The CDR3 coding sequence is TGCGCCAGCAGCCAAGATATGGGGGGGCCACGGGAGACCCAGTACTTC.

This clonotype was recorded a few times. The chain's CDR3 is CASSYVDTLKYEQYV. CDR3 coding DNA: TGTGCCAGCAGTTACGTGGACACCCTAAAATACGAGCAGTACGTC. The chain combines TRBV27 with TRBJ2-7; tentative D call: TRBD1 (5 bases). V lost 4 bases and J 4 bases, leaving 17 bases between the germline ends. This CDR3 spans 15 amino acids. The germline V gene has CDR1 MNHEY and CDR2 SMNVEV (reference sequence).

This clonotype was recorded many times. This rearrangement joins TRBV4-1 to TRBJ2-1, with D maybe TRBD1 (6 bases). Trimming took 1 base from V and 8 from J, leaving 15 bases between them. There are 15 residues in the CDR3. CDR1 is MGHRA and CDR2 is YSYEKL in the germline V gene. CDR3 sequence: CASSQGPGGGDEQFF. CDR3 sequence (DNA): TGCGCCAGCAGCCAAGGCCCCGGTGGGGGCGATGAGCAGTTCTTC.

The chain carries TRBV27 and TRBJ1-1; 8 nucleotides agree with TRBD1. Germline assignment: CDR1 MNHEY and CDR2 SMNVEV (reference sequence). The trim removed 4 bases at V and 4 bases at J, leaving 8 bases unmatched. The CDR3 consists of 15 residues. The CDR3 bases are TGTGCCAGCAGTTCCACAACAGGGGGGAGCACTGAAGCTTTCTTT. Its protein product is CASSSTTGGSTEAFF.

V gene TRBV12-5 combines with J gene TRBJ2-2; D unresolved. CDR3 length: 15 residues. Trimming removed 3 bases from V and 4 bases from J, with 12 bases in between. From germline, CDR1 is LGHNT and CDR2 FRNRAP. As DNA, the CDR3 is TGTGCTAGTGGTTTTGGGGAAACTTCCACCGGGGAGCTGTTTTTT. It encodes CASGFGETSTGELFF. Combining the CDR3 with reference TRBV12-5 and TRBJ2-2 gives the whole variable domain DARVTQTPRHKVTEMGQEVTMRCQPILGHNTVFWYRQTMMQGLELLAYFRNRAPLDDSGMPKDRFSAEMPDATLATLKIQPSEPRDSAVYFCASGFGETSTGELFFGEGSRLTVL.

In this sample, this clonotype turned up many times. The chain carries TRBV5-1 and TRBJ2-3; possibly TRBD1 for D (5 bases). The CDR3 spans 13 residues. The germline CDR1 and CDR2 sequences are SGHRS and YFSETQ. Trimming cost V 4 bases and J 6 bases, with 12 bases left between them. This CDR3 is CASSLQGYDTQYF. CDR3 DNA: TGCGCCAGCAGCCTTCAGGGTTACGATACGCAGTATTTT. Full variable domain (remainder filled in from reference TRBV5-1 and TRBJ2-3): KAGVTQTPRYLIKTRGQQVTLSCSPISGHRSVSWYQQTPGQGLQFLFEYFSETQRNKGNFPGRFSGRQFSNSRSEMNVSTLELGDSALYLCASSLQGYDTQYFGPGTRLTVL.

This chain links TRBV7-3 with TRBJ2-2; D not certain. CDR1 SGHTA and CDR2 FQGTGA come from the germline V gene. This CDR3 spans 18 amino acids. Trimming took 5 bases from V and 1 from J, leaving 20 bases between them. This CDR3 is CASSPDYGARLNTGELFF. CDR3 coding DNA: TGTGCCAGCAGCCCGGATTATGGAGCGCGACTGAACACCGGGGAGCTGTTTTTT.